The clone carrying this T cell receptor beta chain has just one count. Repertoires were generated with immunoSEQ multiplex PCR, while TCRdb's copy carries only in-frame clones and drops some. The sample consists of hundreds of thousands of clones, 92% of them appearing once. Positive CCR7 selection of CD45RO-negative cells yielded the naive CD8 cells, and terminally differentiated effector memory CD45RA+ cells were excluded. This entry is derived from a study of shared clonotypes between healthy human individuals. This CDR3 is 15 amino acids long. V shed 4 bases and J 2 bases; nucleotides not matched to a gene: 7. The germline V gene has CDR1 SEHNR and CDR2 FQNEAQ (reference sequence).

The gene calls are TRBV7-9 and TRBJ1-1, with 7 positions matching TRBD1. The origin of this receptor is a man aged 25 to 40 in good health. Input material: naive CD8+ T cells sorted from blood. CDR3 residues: CASSSADRLNTEAFF. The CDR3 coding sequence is TGTGCCAGCAGCTCAGCGGACAGGCTAAACACTGAAGCTTTCTTT.